This T cell receptor beta chain was recovered during a study of blood T cell repertoires in COVID-19. For the study at large: Acute and convalescent COVID-19 specimens originated in the United States, Italy and Spain. T cells, B-cell-depleted T cells, or PBMCs supplied cDNA or gDNA.

Some clones are missing from TCRdb's copy, which holds only in-frame ones; the method was immunoSEQ multiplex PCR. Counted here are 100,000 to 150,000 clones, approximately 85% occurring once; the ten biggest clones make up under 3.5%. Trimming removed 6 bases from V and 4 bases from J, with 14 bases in between. The CDR3 is 14 residues long. The germline gives CDR1 LNHDA, CDR2 SQIVND (reference sequence). The receptor's source is an elderly woman with COVID-19, enrolled during active disease. The rearrangement uses TRBV19 and TRBJ2-3; D is perhaps TRBD2 (5 bases). Sequencing was carried out using peripheral blood. The CDR3 coding sequence is TGTGCCAGTAGATCCGGAGGAGTCCCAGATACGCAGTATTTT. This gives the protein CASRSGGVPDTQYF.